A selection of T cell receptor beta chains follows, all from one sample in a study of blood T cell repertoires in COVID-19. Profiled with immunoSEQ multiplex PCR; TCRdb holds only in-frame clones, not every one. The top ten hold 38% of the sample, which has 90,000 to 100,000 clones, 85% seen once. Source material: peripheral blood. Receptors were obtained from an older man with acute or convalescent COVID-19. Each CDR3 is given with its conserved first and last residue. The order of the fields is clone size, V gene, J gene, CDR3 length, D gene, CDR3 protein, CDR3 DNA. A D gene is named only where the DNA matches it firmly. Only part of the rows carry a size: once, few, many, or a class if the clone is expanded.

abundance: few; v_gene: TRBV7-2; j_gene: TRBJ2-5; len: 14; d_gene: TRBD1; CDR3aa: CASRLPGGRETQYF; CDR3nt: TGTGCCAGCAGGCTCCCAGGGGGCCGGGAGACCCAGTACTTC
abundance: NA; v_gene: TRBV19; j_gene: TRBJ2-7; len: 17; d_gene: TRBD1; CDR3aa: CASSTQPLGQGAYEQYF; CDR3nt: TGTGCCAGTAGTACCCAACCCCTAGGACAGGGGGCATACGAGCAGTACTTC
abundance: NA; v_gene: TRBV11-3; j_gene: TRBJ2-1; len: 12; d_gene: NA; CDR3aa: CASSKRKGEQFF; CDR3nt: TGTGCCAGCAGCAAAAGGAAGGGGGAGCAGTTCTTC
abundance: NA; v_gene: TRBV7-2; j_gene: TRBJ2-3; len: 15; d_gene: NA; CDR3aa: CASSLGRAHTDTQYF; CDR3nt: TGTGCCAGCAGCTTAGGCCGCGCCCACACAGATACGCAGTATTTT
abundance: few; v_gene: TRBV6-1; j_gene: TRBJ1-1; len: 16; d_gene: TRBD1; CDR3aa: CASSGKRQGLNTEAFF; CDR3nt: TGTGCCAGCAGTGGCAAGAGACAGGGTTTGAACACTGAAGCTTTCTTT
abundance: NA; v_gene: TRBV2; j_gene: TRBJ2-3; len: 16; d_gene: TRBD1; CDR3aa: CASSVPGTESTDTQYF; CDR3nt: TGTGCCAGCAGTGTCCCCGGGACAGAAAGCACAGATACGCAGTATTTT
abundance: NA; v_gene: TRBV5-5; j_gene: TRBJ1-5; len: 14; d_gene: NA; CDR3aa: CASSLGYSNQPQHF; CDR3nt: TGTGCCAGCAGCTTGGGTTATAGCAATCAGCCCCAGCATTTT
abundance: NA; v_gene: TRBV15; j_gene: TRBJ2-7; len: 15; d_gene: TRBD1; CDR3aa: CATSTGTGRFSEQYF; CDR3nt: TGTGCCACCAGCACCGGGACAGGGAGGTTCTCCGAGCAGTACTTC
abundance: few; v_gene: TRBV23-1; j_gene: TRBJ2-7; len: 14; d_gene: TRBD1; CDR3aa: CASSHAGTGAEQYF; CDR3nt: TGCGCCAGCAGTCACGCCGGGACAGGGGCCGAGCAGTACTTC
abundance: once; v_gene: TRBV5-1; j_gene: TRBJ1-4; len: 15; d_gene: TRBD1; CDR3aa: CASSFLQGMSEKLFF; CDR3nt: TGCGCCAGCAGCTTTCTACAGGGGATGTCTGAAAAACTGTTTTTT
abundance: NA; v_gene: TRBV11-3; j_gene: TRBJ2-7; len: 13; d_gene: NA; CDR3aa: CASSLLSGREQYF; CDR3nt: TGTGCCAGCAGCTTATTGTCAGGGCGAGAGCAGTACTTC
abundance: once; v_gene: TRBV28; j_gene: TRBJ1-2; len: 15; d_gene: NA; CDR3aa: CASSLSETPSSGYTF; CDR3nt: TGTGCCAGCAGTTTATCTGAAACACCGTCCTCTGGCTACACCTTC
abundance: NA; v_gene: TRBV4-3; j_gene: TRBJ2-1; len: 16; d_gene: NA; CDR3aa: CASSQEVRIPYNEQFF; CDR3nt: TGCGCCAGCAGCCAAGAGGTGAGAATCCCCTACAATGAGCAGTTCTTC
abundance: NA; v_gene: TRBV2; j_gene: TRBJ1-4; len: 15; d_gene: TRBD1; CDR3aa: CASRDRGLSNEKLFF; CDR3nt: TGTGCCAGCAGGGACAGGGGGCTCTCTAATGAAAAACTGTTTTTT
abundance: NA; v_gene: TRBV10-3; j_gene: TRBJ2-5; len: 15; d_gene: TRBD1; CDR3aa: CAISESSTGEETQYF; CDR3nt: TGTGCCATCAGTGAGTCGTCGACAGGGGAAGAGACCCAGTACTTC
abundance: NA; v_gene: TRBV19; j_gene: TRBJ2-3; len: 15; d_gene: TRBD2; CDR3aa: CASRPGTSDTDTQYF; CDR3nt: TGTGCCAGTAGACCCGGGACTAGCGACACAGATACGCAGTATTTT
abundance: NA; v_gene: TRBV5-5; j_gene: TRBJ1-2; len: 14; d_gene: TRBD1; CDR3aa: CASSPGGRADGYTF; CDR3nt: TGTGCCAGCAGTCCAGGGGGCAGGGCTGATGGCTACACCTTC
abundance: NA; v_gene: TRBV19; j_gene: TRBJ1-5; len: 15; d_gene: TRBD1; CDR3aa: CASSIPSGGVQPQHF; CDR3nt: TGTGCCAGTAGTATCCCTTCAGGGGGCGTGCAGCCCCAGCATTTT
abundance: NA; v_gene: TRBV6-1; j_gene: TRBJ1-2; len: 12; d_gene: TRBD1; CDR3aa: CASSELGTGYTF; CDR3nt: TGTGCCAGCAGTGAACTCGGGACAGGTTACACCTTC
abundance: few; v_gene: TRBV6-5; j_gene: TRBJ1-4; len: 15; d_gene: TRBD1; CDR3aa: CASSYTQGFKEKLFF; CDR3nt: TGTGCCAGCAGTTACACACAGGGGTTTAAGGAAAAACTGTTTTTT
abundance: NA; v_gene: TRBV25-1; j_gene: TRBJ2-4; len: 18; d_gene: TRBD2; CDR3aa: CASSGGLAGVSAKNIQYF; CDR3nt: TGTGCCAGCAGTGGCGGACTAGCGGGAGTTTCTGCCAAAAACATTCAGTACTTC
abundance: NA; v_gene: TRBV27; j_gene: TRBJ1-6; len: 13; d_gene: NA; CDR3aa: CASSSQGNSPLHF; CDR3nt: TGTGCCAGCAGTTCCCAGGGTAATTCACCCCTCCACTTT
abundance: NA; v_gene: TRBV6-5; j_gene: TRBJ1-4; len: 14; d_gene: TRBD1; CDR3aa: CASRPGQINEKLFF; CDR3nt: TGTGCCAGCAGGCCGGGACAGATCAATGAAAAACTGTTTTTT
abundance: NA; v_gene: TRBV15; j_gene: TRBJ1-4; len: 15; d_gene: TRBD1; CDR3aa: CATSRDPGGGEKLFF; CDR3nt: TGTGCCACCAGCAGAGATCCAGGGGGAGGTGAAAAACTGTTTTTT
abundance: NA; v_gene: TRBV18; j_gene: TRBJ1-6; len: 18; d_gene: NA; CDR3aa: CASSPTSAQPTGDSPLHF; CDR3nt: TGTGCCAGCTCTCCGACGTCAGCTCAACCGACGGGAGATTCACCCCTCCACTTT
abundance: few; v_gene: TRBV7-9; j_gene: TRBJ2-3; len: 14; d_gene: NA; CDR3aa: CASSPGAAGDTQYF; CDR3nt: TGTGCCAGCAGCCCAGGGGCGGCCGGTGATACGCAGTATTTT
abundance: NA; v_gene: TRBV5-5; j_gene: TRBJ2-7; len: 15; d_gene: TRBD2; CDR3aa: CASSLLWTSGLEQYF; CDR3nt: TGTGCCAGCAGCTTGCTTTGGACTAGCGGTTTGGAGCAGTACTTC
abundance: NA; v_gene: TRBV4-1; j_gene: TRBJ2-5; len: 15; d_gene: TRBD2; CDR3aa: CASSQEGTSVGTQYF; CDR3nt: TGCGCCAGCAGCCAAGAAGGGACTAGCGTAGGGACCCAGTACTTC
abundance: NA; v_gene: TRBV5-1; j_gene: TRBJ2-1; len: 18; d_gene: TRBD2; CDR3aa: CASSLASIAGGAYNEQFF; CDR3nt: TGCGCCAGCAGCTTGGCCAGTATAGCGGGAGGCGCTTACAATGAGCAGTTCTTC
abundance: few; v_gene: TRBV5-4; j_gene: TRBJ2-7; len: 13; d_gene: NA; CDR3aa: CASSLVQGHEQYF; CDR3nt: TGTGCCAGCAGCTTGGTACAGGGCCACGAGCAGTACTTC
abundance: NA; v_gene: TRBV30; j_gene: TRBJ1-2; len: 12; d_gene: TRBD1; CDR3aa: CAWTDRAYGYTF; CDR3nt: TGTGCCTGGACCGACAGGGCCTATGGCTACACCTTC
abundance: NA; v_gene: TRBV5-5; j_gene: TRBJ2-2; len: 17; d_gene: NA; CDR3aa: CASTGFPGTPTTGELFF; CDR3nt: TGTGCCAGCACCGGCTTCCCCGGGACACCTACCACCGGGGAGCTGTTTTTT
abundance: NA; v_gene: TRBV10-3; j_gene: TRBJ2-3; len: 18; d_gene: NA; CDR3aa: CAISESEGTFNHTDTQYF; CDR3nt: TGTGCCATCAGTGAGTCGGAGGGAACCTTTAACCACACAGATACGCAGTATTTT
abundance: once; v_gene: TRBV27; j_gene: TRBJ1-2; len: 14; d_gene: NA; CDR3aa: CASRLQGMSRGYTF; CDR3nt: TGTGCCAGCAGACTACAGGGTATGTCTCGTGGCTACACCTTC
abundance: NA; v_gene: TRBV14; j_gene: TRBJ2-3; len: 14; d_gene: NA; CDR3aa: CASSLRGLTDTQYF; CDR3nt: TGTGCCAGCAGCCTACGGGGACTCACAGATACGCAGTATTTT
abundance: NA; v_gene: TRBV5-1; j_gene: TRBJ2-1; len: 16; d_gene: TRBD1; CDR3aa: CASSFEQGFAGNEQFF; CDR3nt: TGCGCCAGCAGCTTTGAACAGGGGTTCGCCGGCAATGAGCAGTTCTTC
abundance: NA; v_gene: TRBV28; j_gene: TRBJ2-7; len: 16; d_gene: TRBD2; CDR3aa: CASSLKTSGRIYEQYF; CDR3nt: TGTGCCAGCAGTCTCAAGACTAGCGGGAGAATTTACGAGCAGTACTTC
abundance: once; v_gene: TRBV7-3; j_gene: TRBJ2-1; len: 20; d_gene: TRBD2; CDR3aa: CASSLAGLAGGPDSYNEQFF; CDR3nt: TGTGCCAGCAGCTTAGCAGGACTAGCGGGAGGCCCAGACTCCTACAATGAGCAGTTCTTC
abundance: NA; v_gene: TRBV27; j_gene: TRBJ1-1; len: 14; d_gene: TRBD1; CDR3aa: CASSRQGSTTEAFF; CDR3nt: TGTGCCAGCAGTCGACAGGGAAGTACCACTGAAGCTTTCTTT
abundance: NA; v_gene: TRBV25-1; j_gene: TRBJ1-1; len: 15; d_gene: NA; CDR3aa: CASSEYRTGNTEAFF; CDR3nt: TGTGCCAGCAGTGAATATAGAACAGGGAACACTGAAGCTTTCTTT
abundance: NA; v_gene: TRBV6-6; j_gene: TRBJ1-3; len: 16; d_gene: TRBD1; CDR3aa: CASSTPQGAKGNTIYF; CDR3nt: TGTGCCAGCAGCACACCCCAGGGGGCGAAAGGAAACACCATATATTTT
abundance: once; v_gene: TRBV6-5; j_gene: TRBJ2-3; len: 15; d_gene: NA; CDR3aa: CASSIWAGNTDTQYF; CDR3nt: TGTGCCAGCAGCATTTGGGCAGGGAACACAGATACGCAGTATTTT
abundance: NA; v_gene: TRBV11-3; j_gene: TRBJ2-5; len: 17; d_gene: NA; CDR3aa: CASSLSSFRGAQETQYF; CDR3nt: TGTGCCAGCAGCCTTTCATCTTTCCGGGGGGCCCAAGAGACCCAGTACTTC
abundance: NA; v_gene: TRBV10-2; j_gene: TRBJ2-7; len: 14; d_gene: NA; CDR3aa: CASSESAGEYEQYF; CDR3nt: TGCGCCAGCAGTGAGTCGGCAGGGGAGTACGAGCAGTACTTC
abundance: NA; v_gene: TRBV19; j_gene: TRBJ1-6; len: 15; d_gene: NA; CDR3aa: CASKNTGTGDPPLHF; CDR3nt: TGTGCCAGTAAAAATACCGGGACGGGGGATCCACCCCTCCACTTT
abundance: NA; v_gene: TRBV11-1; j_gene: TRBJ1-1; len: 12; d_gene: NA; CDR3aa: CASSPRQIEAFF; CDR3nt: TGTGCCAGCAGCCCCAGACAGATTGAAGCTTTCTTT
abundance: NA; v_gene: TRBV18; j_gene: TRBJ2-4; len: 16; d_gene: TRBD1; CDR3aa: CASSQQGAAAKNIQYF; CDR3nt: TGTGCCAGCAGCCAACAGGGGGCGGCAGCCAAAAACATTCAGTACTTC
abundance: NA; v_gene: TRBV9; j_gene: TRBJ2-2; len: 16; d_gene: TRBD2; CDR3aa: CASRGGSSGYTGELFF; CDR3nt: TGTGCCAGCAGGGGAGGGTCTAGCGGCTACACCGGGGAGCTGTTTTTT